The source of this T cell receptor (beta chain) is a study of shared clonotypes between healthy human individuals. The wider study: Donor ages ranged 18 to 49 years: a couple of women, three men. A donor's plate count was three for CD4 naive and three for CD4 memory; CD8 naive had two and CD8 memory one. General study points: Estimated richness values were generally larger in naive subsets than in memory subsets.

Authors' processing steps: Because ImmunoSEQ provided only junction sequences with no quality scores, the filtering differed. Generated by immunoSEQ multiplex PCR, the TCRdb table keeps only in-frame clones and is missing some. The V and J calls and the clone size are those of that table, but D and trimming were determined from the DNA. The sample includes 2 million to 2.5 million clones, approximately 94% seen only once; the top ten take over 0.1%. On this clone itself: Its matching antigen is unknown.

This CDR3 is built from 15 residues. From germline, CDR1 is MNHEY and CDR2 SVGAGI. V lost 4 bases, J lost 7 bases, and 3 bases stayed unmatched. Input material: naive CD4+ T cells sorted from blood. The subset denotes: CD45RA+ positively selected. The receptor was derived from a man aged 18 to 29 in good health. V and J are TRBV6-5 and TRBJ2-3, with 15 bases identical to TRBD2. The CDR3 DNA follows: TGTGCCAGCAGTTGGGGACTAGCGGGAGGACATACGCAGTATTTT. Translating gives CASSWGLAGGHTQYF.